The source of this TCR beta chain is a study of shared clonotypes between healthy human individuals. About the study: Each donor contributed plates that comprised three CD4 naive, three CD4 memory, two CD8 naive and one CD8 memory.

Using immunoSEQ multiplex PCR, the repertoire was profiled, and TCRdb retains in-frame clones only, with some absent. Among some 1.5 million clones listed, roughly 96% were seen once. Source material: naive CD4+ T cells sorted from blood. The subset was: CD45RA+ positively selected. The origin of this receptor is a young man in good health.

The CDR3 spells CASTQTGVNQPQHF. The CDR3 DNA reads TGTGCCAGCACACAAACAGGGGTCAATCAGCCCCAGCATTTT. The chain links TRBV6-6 to TRBJ1-5; 7 bases agree with TRBD1. V lost 7 bases, J lost 3 bases, and 6 bases stayed unmatched. This CDR3 region has 14 residues. Germline V gene sequence: CDR1 MNHNY, CDR2 SVGAGI (reference sequence).